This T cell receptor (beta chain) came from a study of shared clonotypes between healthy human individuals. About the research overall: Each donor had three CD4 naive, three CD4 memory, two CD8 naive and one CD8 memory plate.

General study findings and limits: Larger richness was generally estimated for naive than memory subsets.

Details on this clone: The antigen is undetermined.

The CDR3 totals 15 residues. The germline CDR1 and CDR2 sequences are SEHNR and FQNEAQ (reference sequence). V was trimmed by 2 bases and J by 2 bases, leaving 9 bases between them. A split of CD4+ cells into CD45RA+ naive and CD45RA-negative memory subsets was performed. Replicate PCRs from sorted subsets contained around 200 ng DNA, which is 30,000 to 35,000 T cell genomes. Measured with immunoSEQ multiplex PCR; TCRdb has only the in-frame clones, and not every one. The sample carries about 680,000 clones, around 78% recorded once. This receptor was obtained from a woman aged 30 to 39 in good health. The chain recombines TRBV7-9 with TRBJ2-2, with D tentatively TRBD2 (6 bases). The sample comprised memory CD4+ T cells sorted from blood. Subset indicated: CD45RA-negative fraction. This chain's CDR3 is CASSLMGGNTGELFF. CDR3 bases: TGTGCCAGCAGCTTAATGGGGGGAAACACCGGGGAGCTGTTTTTT.